These T cell receptor beta chains were read from a single sample in a study of regulatory T cells in long-lasting Graves disease. TCRdb re-called the multiplex PCR reads with MiXCR, one entry per CDR3 protein. The data hold more than 350,000 distinct CDR3 sequences, with about 15% observed a single time. In addition, the sample was reused for a study of T cells in Graves' hyperthyroidism and ophthalmopathy.

The specimen was peripheral blood mononuclear cells (PBMCs), collected at new diagnosis, from a patient treated with antithyroid drugs. The receptors were gathered from a woman aged 25 to 39 with Graves disease. The CDR3 runs from the conserved cysteine through the conserved F or W. Fields, in order: clone size, J gene, V gene, D gene, CDR3 DNA, CDR3 protein. D genes are given only for firm matches. Size is stated for part of the rows, as once, few or many counts, or as a class when the clone is expanded.

. TRBJ1-1 TRBV29-1 . TGCAGCGCCAGAAGACAGGACCCGGCTTTCTTT CSARRQDPAFF
many TRBJ2-7 TRBV29-1 TRBD2 TGCAGCGTGTGGGGGGGATGGAGCTCCTACGAGCAGTACTTC CSVWGGWSSYEQYF
many TRBJ1-5 TRBV20-1 TRBD1 TGCAGTGCAAGGGACAGGGGGGCAAAGGGTCAGCCCCAGCATTTT CSARDRGAKGQPQHF
many TRBJ1-1 TRBV7-3 . TGTGCCAGCAGCTCCTCCGTCTACACTGAAGCTTTCTTT CASSSSVYTEAFF
many TRBJ2-3 TRBV11-2 . TGTGCCAGCAGCCCACGATCCCGCAGGGACGGAACTCAAGATACGCAGTATTTT CASSPRSRRDGTQDTQYF
many TRBJ2-7 TRBV27 . TGTGCCAGCAGTCCAGGGGCTGGGAGGGCCCGGTACGAGCAGTACTTC CASSPGAGRARYEQYF
. TRBJ1-2 TRBV19 TRBD1 TGTGCCAGTAGTATAGTACAGACAGGGGCCTATGGCTACACCTTC CASSIVQTGAYGYTF
few TRBJ1-1 TRBV6-1 . TGTGCCAGCAGCCGTGGGGGTACGAACACTGAAGCTTTCTTT CASSRGGTNTEAFF
few TRBJ1-4 TRBV9 . TGTGCCAGCAGCGACGGTGGGGGGAATGAAAAACTGTTTTTT CASSDGGGNEKLFF
many TRBJ2-4 TRBV6-2/TRBV6-3 TRBD1 TGTGCCAGCAGGCCTCGGGACAGGGGTTACAACATTCAGTACTTC CASRPRDRGYNIQYF
many TRBJ2-7 TRBV5-1 . TGTGCCAGCAGCTCCCGGGCCTACGAGCAGTACTTC CASSSRAYEQYF
. TRBJ2-3 TRBV28 . TGTGCCAGCAGGGGGACATCGGTTTTGGCTACGACCACAGATACGCAGTATTTT CASRGTSVLATTTDTQYF
many TRBJ1-1 TRBV12-3/TRBV12-4 . TGTGCCAGCAGTTTAGCGGACACTGAAGCTTTCTTT CASSLADTEAFF
many TRBJ2-7 TRBV20-1 TRBD1 TGCAGTGCTCGGGACAGGTATTACGAGCAGTACTTC CSARDRYYEQYF
many TRBJ2-5 TRBV6-2/TRBV6-3 . TGTGCCAGCAGTTCGCAGCAAGAGACCCAGTACTTC CASSSQQETQYF
. TRBJ2-7 TRBV4-1 . TGTGCCAGCAGCCAAGACTCCGGACGGCAGTACTTC CASSQDSGRQYF
many TRBJ2-7 TRBV5-1 TRBD2 TGTGCCAGCAGCTCGGGACTAGCGGGAGACTACGAGCAGTACTTC CASSSGLAGDYEQYF
many TRBJ1-1 TRBV5-8 TRBD1 TGTGCCAGCAGCCCCTCAGACAGGGCTGAAGCTTTCTTT CASSPSDRAEAFF
. TRBJ2-2 TRBV10-1 . TGCGCCGGCAGTGCTTGGGGCACCGGGGAGCTGTTTTTT CAGSAWGTGELFF
few TRBJ2-2 TRBV2 TRBD2 TGTGCCAGCAGGGCGGGAGTTGGTGCCGGGGAGCTGTTTTTT CASRAGVGAGELFF
many TRBJ2-1 TRBV9 . TGTGCCAGCAGCGCCGAATATGAGCAGTTCTTC CASSAEYEQFF
. TRBJ2-2 TRBV10-3 . TGTGCCATCAGAGGAGGGGGGCTCACCGGGGAGCTGTTTTTT CAIRGGGLTGELFF
few TRBJ2-7 TRBV28 TRBD2 TGTGCCAGCAGTTTCGCTGCGGGAGATAACGAGCAGTACTTC CASSFAAGDNEQYF
many TRBJ2-1 TRBV27 TRBD2 TGTGCCAGCAGACCCGGACTAGCGGGAGGGGCGACGGGGAATGAGCAGTTCTTC CASRPGLAGGATGNEQFF
many TRBJ2-1 TRBV11-2 . TGTGCCAGCAGCTTTCTGGTCTCCTACAATGAGCAGTTCTTC CASSFLVSYNEQFF